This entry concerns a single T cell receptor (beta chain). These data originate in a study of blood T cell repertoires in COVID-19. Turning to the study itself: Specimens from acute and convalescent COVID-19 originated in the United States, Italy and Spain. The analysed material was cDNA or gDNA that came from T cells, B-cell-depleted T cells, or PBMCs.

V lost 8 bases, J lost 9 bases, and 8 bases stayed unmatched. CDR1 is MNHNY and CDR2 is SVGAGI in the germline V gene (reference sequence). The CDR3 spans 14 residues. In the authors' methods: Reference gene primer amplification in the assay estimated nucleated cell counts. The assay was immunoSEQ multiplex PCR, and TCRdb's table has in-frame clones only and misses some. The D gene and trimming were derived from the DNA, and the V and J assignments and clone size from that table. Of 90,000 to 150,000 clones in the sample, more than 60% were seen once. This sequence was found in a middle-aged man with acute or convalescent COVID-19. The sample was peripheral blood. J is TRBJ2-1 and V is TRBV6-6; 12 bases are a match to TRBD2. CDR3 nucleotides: TGTGCCAGCGAGGCTAGCGGGGGGGCGGTTGAGCAGTTCTTC. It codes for CASEASGGAVEQFF.